This T cell receptor beta chain was captured in a study of blood T cell repertoires in COVID-19. Source study methods: Estimated nucleated cell counts came from reference gene primer amplification. Measured with immunoSEQ multiplex PCR; TCRdb has only the in-frame clones, and not every one. V and J calls plus clone size are reproduced from that table; the DNA served to infer D and trimming. The sample records around 55,000 clones, about 88% being singletons. CDR3 size: 13 residues. The germline V gene has CDR1 KGHSH and CDR2 LQKENI. V was cut by 2 bases and J by 6 bases, with 8 bases left in between. The chain couples TRBV18 to TRBJ2-1, with a possible D match to TRBD1 (5 bases). This receptor was obtained from a man between 60 and 75 years old with active COVID-19. Sample: peripheral blood. The DNA of the CDR3 is TGTGCCAGCTCACCAACCAGGGCCAATGAGCAGTTCTTC. Its protein is CASSPTRANEQFF.